This TCR beta chain was identified in a study of blood T cell repertoires in COVID-19. Per the study methods: The authors estimated nucleated cell counts from reference gene primer amplification. The table came from immunoSEQ multiplex PCR; TCRdb's copy has only in-frame clones and leaves some out. V and J calls plus clone size are reproduced from that table; the DNA served to infer D and trimming. Altogether approximately 200,000 clones are present, 79% being singletons, with the ten largest covering about 6.5%. Seattle patient enrollment occurred during active infection, with longitudinal follow-up thereafter. The sample holds one count of this clone. The sequenced material came from peripheral blood. This receptor was obtained from a woman aged 40-49 years with COVID-19, enrolled during active disease.

CDR3: CATTPGQGAPGANVLTF. The CDR3 nucleotides read TGCGCCACCACACCGGGACAGGGGGCCCCTGGGGCCAACGTCCTGACTTTC. The rearrangement links TRBV5-1 to TRBJ2-6; TRBD1 matches 12 bases. Germline-derived CDR1 and CDR2 are SGHRS and YFSETQ. The CDR3 loop spans 17 amino acids. V was clipped by 9 bases and J by 2 bases; unmatched bases: 9.